These 16 T cell receptor beta chains were all obtained from the same sample, sequenced in a study of PD-1 blockade in classical Hodgkin lymphoma. Every patient had relapsed following autologous stem cell transplantation, and cohorts differed in brentuximab vedotin exposure. Profiled with immunoSEQ multiplex PCR; TCRdb holds only in-frame clones, not every one. The table includes fewer than 75,000 clones, around 89% detected once. The sequencing used peripheral blood mononuclear cells (PBMCs), collected before the second cycle of nivolumab. Receptors originate from a human donor with classical Hodgkin lymphoma.

This chain connects TRBV7-9 to TRBJ2-7; TRBD2 might be the D (6 bases). V lost 4 bases to trimming and J lost 0 bases, with 7 bases between them. CDR1 and CDR2 from the germline V gene are SEHNR and FQNEAQ (reference sequence). This CDR3 is 13 amino acids long. The CDR3 is CASSSGVSYEQYF. The CDR3 DNA follows: TGTGCCAGCAGCTCGGGGGTCTCCTACGAGCAGTACTTC.

The chain joins TRBV5-4 to TRBJ2-1; D possibly corresponds to TRBD2 (7 bases). The CDR3 extends over 17 amino acids. Looked up from germline, CDR1 is SGHNT and CDR2 is YYREEE (reference sequence). V lost 1 base and J 5 bases, leaving 19 bases between the germline ends. CDR3 sequence (DNA): TGTGCCAGCAGCTTGATGGCGGGGGCAAAGGGGCACAATGAGCAGTTCTTC. It yields the protein CASSLMAGAKGHNEQFF.

The chain joins TRBV7-9 to TRBJ1-2, with 8 bases fitting TRBD1. CDR3 length equals 14 residues. Germline-derived CDR1 and CDR2 are SEHNR and FQNEAQ (reference sequence). With 4 bases clipped from V and 12 bases from J, the junction kept 13 bases outside the gene matches. The CDR3, as DNA: TGTGCCAGCAGCTCGGGGGACAGGCCACATCTCGACACCTTC. Residues: CASSSGDRPHLDTF.

The chain carries TRBV7-9 and TRBJ1-6; D may be TRBD1 (5 bases). Trimming left V 3 bases short and J 0 bases short, with 9 bases between. The CDR3 has 16 residues. CDR1 and CDR2 from the germline V gene are SEHNR and FQNEAQ (reference sequence). CDR3 sequence reads: CASSLGVSSYNSPLHF. The CDR3, as DNA: TGTGCCAGCAGCTTGGGGGTGAGCTCCTATAATTCACCCCTCCACTTT.

The chain combines TRBV5-1 with TRBJ1-4; D is undetermined. This CDR3 spans 13 amino acids. CDR1 is SGHRS and CDR2 is YFSETQ in the germline V gene. Trimming cost V 0 bases and J 7 bases, with 7 bases left between them. This CDR3 reads CASSLGVGEKLFF. CDR3 DNA sequence: TGCGCCAGCAGCTTGGGAGTGGGTGAAAAACTGTTTTTT.

V is TRBV5-1 and J is TRBJ2-5; D assignment may be TRBD1 or TRBD2 (7 bases each). Germline V gene data show CDR1 as SGHRS and CDR2 as YFSETQ. The CDR3 extends over 16 amino acids. Trimming pared 0 bases from V and 5 bases from J, leaving 17 bases between. The CDR3 is CASSLAPPGGVETQYF. CDR3 nucleotides: TGCGCCAGCAGCTTGGCCCCTCCAGGGGGGGTCGAGACCCAGTACTTC.

About this clone: At one end the junction does not follow the germline gene, possibly because of a read error. The chain carries TRBV7-9 and TRBJ2-5; 14 bases line up with TRBD2. Germline CDR1 reads SEHNR; CDR2 reads FQNEAQ (reference sequence). This CDR3 spans 17 amino acids. The CDR3 DNA reads as TGTGCCAGCAGCGCTGTCCGACCCGGGACTAGCGGGGGAACCGTGAACTTC. Translation: CASSAVRPGTSGGTVNF.

This rearrangement joins TRBV28 to TRBJ2-2; 10 bases map to TRBD2. Germline V gives CDR1 MDHEN, CDR2 SYDVKM. V was pared by 6 bases and J by 6 bases, with 10 bases of the junction left unmatched. CDR3 length: 16 amino acids. The CDR3 loop reads CASRLPGLATAGELFF. The CDR3 DNA is TGTGCCAGCAGATTACCGGGACTAGCGACCGCCGGGGAGCTGTTTTTT.

J is TRBJ2-3 and V is TRBV10-2, with 10 bases fitting TRBD2. The length of the CDR3 is 15 residues. V shed 7 bases, J shed 6 bases, and the junction held 10 bases outside the gene matches. The germline V gene has CDR1 WSHSY and CDR2 SAAADI. CDR3 loop: CASTYGAGGLDTQYF. In nucleotides, the CDR3 is TGCGCCAGCACTTACGGAGCGGGGGGGCTGGATACGCAGTATTTT.

This clone has only one observation. CDR3 region: CASSLEPAGGETQYF. The DNA for the CDR3 is TGTGCCAGCAGCTTGGAACCAGCGGGTGGGGAGACCCAGTACTTC. The chain recombines TRBV5-8 with TRBJ2-5; D possibly corresponds to TRBD2 (6 bases). Per the germline V gene, CDR1 is SGHTS and CDR2 is YDEGEE. The CDR3 is 15 amino acids. The V end was cut by 0 bases, the J end by 5 bases, with 14 bases between.

In DNA form, the CDR3 reads TGTGCCAGCAGCTTAAAGGCAGGGGGAGTAGACATTCAGTACTTC. Translated, it gives CASSLKAGGVDIQYF. The V and J genes are TRBV7-3 and TRBJ2-4; 7 nucleotides agree with TRBD1. Germline V gene data show CDR1 as SGHTA and CDR2 as FQGTGA. Trimming removed 1 base from V and 8 bases from J; junction bases left unmatched: 8. CDR3 length equals 15 residues.

The sample holds one count of this clone. The V and J genes are TRBV30 and TRBJ1-1; TRBD1 matches at 7 bases. The V segment lost 4 bases and the J segment 5 bases; nucleotides outside the gene matches: 22. CDR3 size: 18 residues. The germline CDR1 and CDR2 sequences are GTSNPN and SVGIG (reference sequence). The CDR3: CAWKFSGQTNLRGTEAFF. In nucleotides, the CDR3 is TGTGCCTGGAAATTTTCGGGACAGACAAACCTTCGTGGGACTGAAGCTTTCTTT.

This clone was picked up a small number of times. The same CDR3 arises from other DNA sequences in this sample as well. The J gene is TRBJ1-5, the V gene TRBV2, with 8 bases matching TRBD1. The CDR3 has 13 amino acids. V shed 6 bases, J shed 5 bases, and the junction held 3 bases outside the gene matches. The germline CDR1 and CDR2 sequences are SNHLY and FYNNEI. In nucleotides, the CDR3 is TGTGCCAGCAGCGGGACAGGTTATCAGCCCCAGCATTTT. This codes for CASSGTGYQPQHF.

The rearrangement joins TRBV5-4 to TRBJ2-7; possible D gene TRBD1, 5 bases. V was clipped by 0 bases and J by 2 bases, with 15 bases between them. This CDR3 comprises 16 residues. The germline gives CDR1 SGHNT, CDR2 YYREEE (reference sequence). CDR3: CASSLASAGNPYEQYF. The CDR3 DNA sequence: TGTGCCAGCAGCTTGGCCAGCGCAGGGAATCCCTACGAGCAGTACTTC.

The chain combines TRBV7-9 with TRBJ2-5; 11 bases agree with TRBD1. The J segment lost 2 bases and the V segment lost 4 bases, leaving 3 bases of the junction unmatched. The germline V gene has CDR1 SEHNR and CDR2 FQNEAQ (reference sequence). The CDR3 is 15 residues long. The CDR3 nucleotides read TGTGCCAGCAGCTCCCGGGACAGGGGGCAAGAGACCCAGTACTTC. Amino acids: CASSSRDRGQETQYF.

The V gene is TRBV9, the J gene TRBJ2-1; TRBD1 or TRBD2 may be the D gene (6 bases each). V was pared by 3 bases and J by 11 bases, with 15 bases between. The length of the CDR3 is 13 residues. Germline values: CDR1 SGDLS, CDR2 YYNGEE. The CDR3 here is CASSAGAARQQFF. CDR3 DNA sequence: TGTGCCAGCAGCGCGGGGGCGGCGCGCCAGCAGTTCTTC.